The rows below give T cell receptor beta chains drawn from one sample of a study of early T cells in non-severe SARS-CoV-2 infection. TCRdb fed the 5' RACE reads into MiXCR, producing one record per CDR3 protein. The table records tens of thousands of distinct CDR3 sequences, around 12% of them present only once. The sequencing here drew on whole blood, taken at baseline. These receptors all stem from an adult who was a healthcare worker with PCR-confirmed SARS-CoV-2 infection or an uninfected control (not recorded which). Both conserved end residues are part of each CDR3. The D gene is left open where the match is weak. Expanded clones are given a class, and other clones once, few, many or no size at all.

V gene | clone size | D gene | CDR3 protein
TRBV9 | few | NA | CASSPQDRNYGYTF
TRBV20-1 | few | NA | CSASTPQGRSTDTQYF
TRBV5-6 | many | NA | CASSLGPAGTDTQYF
TRBV28 | NA | TRBD1 | CASSLPGQGGKTQYF
TRBV5-6 | NA | NA | CASSFPVGTDTRYF
TRBV9 | NA | TRBD1 | CASSALGTAQETQYF
TRBV29-1 | many | NA | CSVEVDTQYF
TRBV7-2 | many | NA | CASSPRTRGANVLTF
TRBV24-1 | NA | NA | CATSITGSNQPQHF
TRBV5-1 | many | NA | CASSGFTSYNEQFF
TRBV10-1 | NA | NA | CASSESASYGYTF
TRBV5-1 | NA | TRBD2 | CASRPGTSGFYEQYF
TRBV7-2 | NA | NA | CASSAEGSNNYGYTF